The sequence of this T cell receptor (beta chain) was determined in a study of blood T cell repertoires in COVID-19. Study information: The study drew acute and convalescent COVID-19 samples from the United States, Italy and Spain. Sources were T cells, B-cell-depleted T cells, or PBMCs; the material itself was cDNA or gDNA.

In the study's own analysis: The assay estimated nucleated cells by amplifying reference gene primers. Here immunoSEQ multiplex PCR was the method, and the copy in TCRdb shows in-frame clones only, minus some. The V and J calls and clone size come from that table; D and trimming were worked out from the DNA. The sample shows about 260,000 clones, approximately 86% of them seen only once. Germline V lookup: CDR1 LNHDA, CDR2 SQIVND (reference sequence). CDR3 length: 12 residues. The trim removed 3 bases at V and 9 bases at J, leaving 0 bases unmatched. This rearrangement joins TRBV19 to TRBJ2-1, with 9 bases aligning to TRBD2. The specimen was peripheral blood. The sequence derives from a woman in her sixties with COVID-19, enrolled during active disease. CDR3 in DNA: TGTGCCAGTAGTATGCGGGGGGGTGAGCAGTTCTTC. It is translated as CASSMRGGEQFF.